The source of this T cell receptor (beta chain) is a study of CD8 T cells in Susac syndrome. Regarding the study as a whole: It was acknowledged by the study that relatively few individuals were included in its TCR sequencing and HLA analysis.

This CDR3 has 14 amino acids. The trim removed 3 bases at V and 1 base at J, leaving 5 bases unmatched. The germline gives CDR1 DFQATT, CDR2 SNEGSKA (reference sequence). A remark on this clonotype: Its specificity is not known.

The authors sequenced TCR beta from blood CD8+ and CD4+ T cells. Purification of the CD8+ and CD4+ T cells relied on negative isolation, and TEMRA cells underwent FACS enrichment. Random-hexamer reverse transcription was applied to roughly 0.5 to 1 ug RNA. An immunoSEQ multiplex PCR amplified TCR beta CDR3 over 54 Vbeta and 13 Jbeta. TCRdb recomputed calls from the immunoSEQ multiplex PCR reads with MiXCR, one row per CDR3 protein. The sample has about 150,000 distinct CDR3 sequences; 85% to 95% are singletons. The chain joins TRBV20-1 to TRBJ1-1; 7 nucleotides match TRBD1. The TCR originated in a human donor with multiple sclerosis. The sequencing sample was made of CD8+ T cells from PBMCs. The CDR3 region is CSARDAGGNTEAFF. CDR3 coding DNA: TGCAGTGCTAGGGATGCAGGGGGGAACACTGAAGCTTTCTTT.